These 22 T cell receptor beta chains share one sample of origin, sequenced in a study of preoperative IRX-2 immunotherapy in early breast cancer. Measured with immunoSEQ multiplex PCR; TCRdb has only the in-frame clones, and not every one. The table includes 15,000 to 25,000 clones, 85% detected once. The treatment: preoperative locoregional IRX-2 cytokine immunotherapy. This specimen consisted of lymph node tissue, obtained after IRX-2 immunotherapy. The receptors were sampled from a human donor with breast cancer.

The chain joins TRBV19 to TRBJ2-1; perhaps TRBD2 as D (5 bases). Trimming pared 1 base from V and 5 bases from J, leaving 27 bases between. The CDR3 consists of 20 residues. CDR1 is LNHDA, CDR2 SQIVND, per germline (reference sequence). As DNA, the CDR3 is TGTGCCAGTAGTATAGGAGGGCAGCAACAACTCGATAAAAGAAACAATGAGCAGTTCTTC. Its protein product is CASSIGGQQQLDKRNNEQFF.

J is TRBJ1-1 and V is TRBV18; perhaps TRBD1 as D (6 bases). CDR1 is KGHSH and CDR2 is LQKENI in the germline V gene. There are 14 residues in the CDR3. Trimming shortened V by 0 bases and J by 9 bases, and 14 bases separated the two germline ends. The chain's CDR3 is CASSPPDSGTKAFF. In nucleotides, the CDR3 is TGTGCCAGCTCACCACCGGATTCGGGGACAAAAGCTTTCTTT.

DNA of the CDR3: TGTGCCAGCAGTTTCCAGGGCTCGACTCGAGAACGGACCCCCTACGAGCAGTACTTC. As protein: CASSFQGSTRERTPYEQYF. The V and J genes are TRBV6-8 and TRBJ2-7, with a weak D call TRBD1 (5 bases). The CDR3 has 19 amino acids. Between the trimmed V and J ends, which lost 4 bases and 2 bases, there was a span of 27 bases. The germline CDR1 and CDR2 sequences are MNHGY and SAAAGT.

This chain uses TRBV15 with TRBJ1-5; weak D call: TRBD1 (6 bases). Germline CDR1 and CDR2: LNHNV and YYDKDF (reference sequence). With 1 base removed from V and 4 bases from J, the gap between germline ends came to 8 bases. The CDR3 is made up of 14 amino acids. This CDR3 reads CATSRGDTNQPQHF. As DNA, the CDR3 is TGTGCCACCAGCAGAGGGGACACAAATCAGCCCCAGCATTTT.

This clone was counted only a few times. The chain recombines TRBV19 with TRBJ1-2; no definite D call. CDR3 length equals 12 residues. V lost 7 bases, J lost 8 bases, and 14 bases lay in between. Germline CDR1 LNHDA, CDR2 SQIVND (reference sequence). The CDR3 bases are TGTGCCAGTACCCTTAACACCGGCGGCTACACCTTC. Translated, it gives CASTLNTGGYTF.

The gene calls are TRBV19 and TRBJ2-2, with TRBD1 matching 8 bases. Losses at the gene ends were 4 bases for V and 1 base for J; bases not matched to a gene: 5. Germline V gene sequence: CDR1 LNHDA, CDR2 SQIVND (reference sequence). This CDR3 has 16 residues. CDR3 bases: TGTGCCAGTAGTAACACAGGGGGTTTGAACACCGGGGAGCTGTTTTTT. Its translation is CASSNTGGLNTGELFF.

The chain has TRBV15 and TRBJ2-5, with D perhaps TRBD1 (5 bases). Deletions cut 0 bases from V and 1 base from J, with 9 bases between. This CDR3 has 15 residues. CDR1 is LNHNV and CDR2 is YYDKDF in the germline V gene (reference sequence). The CDR3 protein is CATSRDIGAQETQYF. The CDR3 DNA reads as TGTGCCACCAGCAGAGATATAGGGGCCCAAGAGACCCAGTACTTC.

Of note for this clone: Because the CDR3's place on the DNA is in doubt, the DNA is left out and the CDR3 is given as listed by TCRdb. The chain couples TRBV12-2 to TRBJ1-4. TRBV12-2 is reported as a pseudogene. The CDR3 is 14 amino acids long, termini counted. The CDR3: CATSVGGGNEKLFF.

The V gene is TRBV19, the J gene TRBJ1-2; 10 bases align to TRBD1. This CDR3 is built from 13 residues. V lost 7 bases to trimming and J lost 6 bases; unmatched junction nucleotides: 5. Germline loops: CDR1 LNHDA, CDR2 SQIVND (reference sequence). CDR3 nucleotide sequence: TGTGCCAGTATGACCGGGACAGGGGATGGCTACACCTTC. It encodes CASMTGTGDGYTF.

This clone appeared once. The rearrangement joins TRBV6-7 to TRBJ1-1; 7 bases fit TRBD1. TRBV6-7 is sorted into the ORF group, with uncertain function. V shed 8 bases and J 5 bases; nucleotides not matched to a gene: 11. There are 14 residues in the CDR3. The chain's CDR3 is CASRPGGLRTEAFF. For the CDR3, the DNA is TGTGCCAGCCGCCCAGGGGGGCTCAGGACTGAAGCTTTCTTT.

The rearrangement joins TRBV25-1 to TRBJ1-1; no firm D call. The germline V and J ends were trimmed by 10 bases and 1 base, with 16 bases remaining between them. The CDR3 loop spans 14 amino acids. The germline V gene encodes CDR1 MGHDK and CDR2 SYGVNS. In nucleotides, the CDR3 is TGTGCCACCAGACTTTTAGGAGGGAACACTGAAGCTTTCTTT. As protein: CATRLLGGNTEAFF.

The chain is built from TRBV19 and TRBJ1-1, with a weak D call TRBD1 (6 bases). CDR1 is LNHDA and CDR2 is SQIVND in the germline V gene (reference sequence). The CDR3 runs 12 residues. Trimming cost V 6 bases and J 4 bases, with 9 bases left between them. CDR3 amino acids: CASRGAGTEAFF. DNA of the CDR3: TGTGCCAGTAGGGGGGCCGGCACTGAAGCTTTCTTT.

The V gene is TRBV29-1, the J gene TRBJ2-5, with a possible D match to TRBD1 (5 bases). This CDR3 is 12 amino acids long. Germline assignment: CDR1 SQVTM and CDR2 ANQGSEA. The V end lost 6 bases, the J end lost 3 bases, and 11 bases lay between the germline ends. The CDR3 reads CSVRTLEETQYF. CDR3 bases: TGCAGCGTCCGGACACTTGAAGAGACCCAGTACTTC.

The chain recombines TRBV14 with TRBJ1-2; the D is unclear. The CDR3 length is 12 residues. Germline CDR1 reads SGHDN; CDR2 reads FVKESK. Between the trimmed V and J ends, which lost 1 base and 4 bases, there was a span of 4 bases. The CDR3 nucleotides read TGTGCCAGCAGCCAAGGAATCTATGGCTACACCTTC. Residues: CASSQGIYGYTF.

This sequence joins TRBV29-1 and TRBJ1-5, with 8 bases matching TRBD1. CDR3 length: 15 amino acids. Germline trimming cut 5 bases from V and 7 bases from J; bases unmatched to any gene: 13. Germline CDR1 and CDR2: SQVTM and ANQGSEA. The CDR3 DNA follows: TGCAGCGTTTTGGACAGGGACGGGAAAGAACAGCCCCAGCATTTT. This translates into CSVLDRDGKEQPQHF.

The chain recombines TRBV15 with TRBJ1-1; 11 bases match TRBD1. The CDR3 spans 17 residues. The V segment lost 3 bases and the J segment 0 bases; nucleotides outside the gene matches: 6. Germline V gene data show CDR1 as LNHNV and CDR2 as YYDKDF (reference sequence). CDR3 sequence: CATSRKDRGRMNTEAFF. The CDR3 DNA sequence: TGTGCCACCAGCAGGAAGGACAGGGGGCGAATGAACACTGAAGCTTTCTTT.

The chain employs TRBV28 and TRBJ2-1, with D perhaps given as TRBD1 or TRBD2 (5 bases each). Germline assignment: CDR1 MDHEN and CDR2 SYDVKM. The CDR3 is 16 amino acids. V was pared by 5 bases and J by 0 bases, with 14 bases between. DNA for the CDR3: TGTGCCAGCAGTCCTGGGACGGAGAGCTCCTACAATGAGCAGTTCTTC. This sequence encodes CASSPGTESSYNEQFF.

This clone has only a few counts. The chain links TRBV18 to TRBJ1-4, with no clear D. V was trimmed by 5 bases and J by 0 bases, leaving 4 bases between them. The CDR3 loop spans 13 amino acids. The germline V gene encodes CDR1 KGHSH and CDR2 LQKENI. The CDR3 here is CASSSATNEKLFF. The CDR3 DNA sequence: TGTGCCAGCTCATCTGCAACTAATGAAAAACTGTTTTTT.

The rearrangement uses TRBV7-5 and TRBJ1-3. TRBV7-5 constitutes a pseudogene. The CDR3 contains 15 residues. The CDR3 reads CASSLGPFSGNTIYF. In nucleotides, the CDR3 is TGTGCCAGCAGCTTAGGACCGTTCTCTGGAAACACCATATATTTT.

This clone was found once. The chain is built from TRBV28 and TRBJ1-5; 10 bases match TRBD1. With V trimmed by 6 bases and J by 0 bases, 8 bases remained unmatched. The CDR3 consists of 17 residues. Germline V CDR1 and CDR2: MDHEN, SYDVKM. CDR3 in DNA: TGTGCCAGCAGGTCCCCGGGACAGGGGTATAGCAATCAGCCCCAGCATTTT. Protein sequence: CASRSPGQGYSNQPQHF.

This rearrangement joins TRBV29-1 to TRBJ2-3; 11 bases are shared with TRBD1. V lost 6 bases to trimming and J lost 3 bases; unmatched junction nucleotides: 2. This CDR3 is built from 13 residues. The germline gives CDR1 SQVTM, CDR2 ANQGSEA. The CDR3 DNA sequence: TGCAGCGTGGGGACAGGGGGAACAGATACGCAGTATTTT. As protein: CSVGTGGTDTQYF.

The chain combines TRBV11-3 with TRBJ1-3, with D hard to call. Germline V gene lookup returns CDR1 SGHNT and CDR2 YENEEA. V gave up 3 bases and J gave up 0 bases, with 9 bases separating them. The CDR3 consists of 15 residues. The CDR3 spells CASSLGGISGNTIYF. The DNA of the CDR3 is TGTGCCAGCAGCTTGGGAGGGATCTCTGGAAACACCATATATTTT.